The clone carrying this TCR beta chain is a singleton in its sample. Some clones are missing from TCRdb's copy, which holds only in-frame ones; the method was immunoSEQ multiplex PCR. The sample carries roughly 200,000 clones, 85% to 90% recorded once. This sample is part of a study of blood T cell repertoires in COVID-19. The CDR3 is made up of 14 amino acids. Germline V gene sequence: CDR1 LNHDA, CDR2 SQIVND (reference sequence). Trimming shortened V by 5 bases and J by 2 bases, and 12 bases separated the two germline ends. The chain uses TRBV19 and TRBJ1-2; D might be TRBD1 (6 bases). Input material: PBMCs or T cells enriched from blood (not recorded which). This receptor was identified in a man aged 25-45 years who had recovered from COVID-19. The CDR3 coding sequence is TGTGCCAGTAGTCGGACAGCGATGAACTATGGCTACACCTTC. It yields the protein CASSRTAMNYGYTF.